This paragraph covers one TCR beta chain sequence. Its antigen is still unknown. This sample is drawn from a study of T cell responses to AZD1222 COVID-19 vaccine. Only in-frame clones appear in the TCRdb table, and some are missing; sequencing was by immunoSEQ multiplex PCR. The sample includes 80,000 to 90,000 clones, around nine tenths of them seen just once. Notes on the study in general: Most donors were white British, females outnumbered males, and clonal diversity was possibly underestimated. Targeting of unmutated variant regions was reportedly seen in nearly half of spike-specific TCRs. Only six individuals given AZD1222 were seropositive at baseline. Researchers report vaccine-associated CD4 TCRs spanning spike, with dominance at 160-218 and 743-854.

The CDR3 consists of 15 residues. J gave up 4 bases and V 8 bases, and 13 bases lay outside the gene matches. CDR1 is LNHDA, CDR2 SQIVND, per germline (reference sequence). V and J are TRBV19 and TRBJ1-2; 7 bases are a match to TRBD1. The TCR sequence derives from an adult who received the AZD1222 COVID-19 vaccine. Sequenced here: peripheral blood, sampled 28 days after the second AZD1222 dose. The CDR3 DNA sequence: TGTGCCAGTTCTATCGAAAGGGGGCAAGGCTATGGCTACACCTTC. As protein: CASSIERGQGYGYTF.